The 10 T cell receptor beta chains below come from one sample, sequenced in a study of graft-versus-host responses after intestinal transplantation. Sequencing was performed with immunoSEQ multiplex PCR; in TCRdb, only in-frame clones are kept and a portion is missing. Here the sample spans 95,000 to 150,000 clones, around 96% being singletons. The antigens for these receptors are not known. Here the sequenced sample was unstimulated CD8+ T cells sorted from spleen or lymph node cells, taken before intestinal transplant. These receptors were taken from a human donor who received an intestinal transplant.

The chain employs TRBV7-8 and TRBJ1-1; D call uncertain. Per germline, CDR1 SGHVS and CDR2 FQNEAQ. The CDR3 has 16 amino acids. The V end lost 2 bases, the J end lost 3 bases, and 16 bases lay between the germline ends. The CDR3 nucleotides read TGTGCCAGCAGCTTAATTTCCGGCAAAGTGTACACTGAAGCTTTCTTT. It codes for CASSLISGKVYTEAFF.

Here the CDR3 DNA reads TGTGCCAGCAGTTTTTCCCAGTTCTATGGCTACACCTTC. Its translation: CASSFSQFYGYTF. The chain joins TRBV28 to TRBJ1-2; D is unclear. The CDR3 covers 13 residues. V lost 3 bases and J 4 bases, leaving 9 bases between the germline ends. In germline, CDR1 is MDHEN, CDR2 SYDVKM.

This clone was found once. The chain has TRBV5-4 and TRBJ2-3, with D uncertain. This CDR3 comprises 14 residues. The germline V gene encodes CDR1 SGHNT and CDR2 YYREEE (reference sequence). Between the trimmed V and J ends, which lost 1 base and 4 bases, there was a span of 10 bases. In DNA form, the CDR3 reads TGTGCCAGCAGCTTGAAGGGCGGTGCAGATACGCAGTATTTT. Translated, it gives CASSLKGGADTQYF. Looking up the rest from reference TRBV5-4 and TRBJ2-3 gives the full variable domain: ETGVTQSPTHLIKTRGQQVTLRCSSQSGHNTVSWYQQALGQGPQFIFQYYREEENGRGNFPPRFSGLQFPNYSSELNVNALELDDSALYLCASSLKGGADTQYFGPGTRLTVL.

The V call is TRBV30, the J call TRBJ2-7; 9 nucleotides line up with TRBD1. The ends lost 3 bases at V and 3 bases at J; junction bases unmatched: 3. Per the germline V gene, CDR1 is GTSNPN and CDR2 is SVGIG (reference sequence). The CDR3 spans 13 residues. The chain's CDR3 is CAWRGQGVYEQYF. The CDR3 DNA sequence: TGTGCCTGGAGGGGACAGGGAGTCTACGAGCAGTACTTC.

CDR3 sequence (DNA): TGTGCCAGCGGCACCAGGGAATACACCGGGGAGCTGTTTTTT. Amino acids: CASGTREYTGELFF. This rearrangement joins TRBV4-2 to TRBJ2-2; perhaps TRBD1 as D (5 bases). From germline, CDR1 is LGHNA and CDR2 YNFKEQ. Trimming removed 8 bases at V and 3 bases at J, with 13 bases between. The CDR3 totals 14 residues.

This clone was recorded only once. V and J are TRBV5-1 and TRBJ2-1; D is ambiguous. The CDR3 is 16 amino acids. The germline gives CDR1 SGHRS, CDR2 YFSETQ. V lost 0 bases and J lost 4, with 14 bases in between. CDR3 protein: CASSLVGGLGYNEQFF. The CDR3 DNA reads TGCGCCAGCAGCTTGGTCGGCGGATTGGGGTACAATGAGCAGTTCTTC.

This clone was seen only once. This sequence joins TRBV14 and TRBJ2-7, with a possible D match to TRBD1 (6 bases). V lost 1 base and J 2 bases, leaving 12 bases between the germline ends. The germline V gene encodes CDR1 SGHDN and CDR2 FVKESK. This CDR3 is built from 15 residues. The CDR3 DNA sequence: TGTGCCAGCAGCCAAGGGACAGCCAAAACCTACGAGCAGTACTTC. Its translation: CASSQGTAKTYEQYF.

The rearrangement links TRBV30 to TRBJ2-7, with 7 bases identical to TRBD2. This CDR3 region has 12 residues. J gave up 7 bases and V 0 bases, and 3 bases lay outside the gene matches. Germline CDR1 reads GTSNPN; CDR2 reads SVGIG (reference sequence). The chain's CDR3 is CAWSVAGVEQYF. DNA of the CDR3: TGTGCCTGGAGTGTGGCGGGAGTAGAGCAGTACTTC. Full variable domain (rest looked up from reference TRBV30 and TRBJ2-7): SQTIHQWPATLVQPVGSPLSLECTVEGTSNPNLYWYRQAAGRGLQLLFYSVGIGQISSEVPQNLSASRPQDRQFILSSKKLLLSDSGFYLCAWSVAGVEQYFGPGTRLTVT.

The V and J genes are TRBV11-1 and TRBJ2-1; D gene uncertain. V lost 5 bases and J 4 bases, leaving 6 bases between the germline ends. This CDR3 has 12 residues. Germline CDR1 and CDR2: SGHAT and FQDESV (reference sequence). CDR3 in amino acids: CASSPEYNEQFF. The CDR3 bases are TGTGCCAGCAGCCCGGAGTACAATGAGCAGTTCTTC.

The rearrangement uses TRBV9 and TRBJ2-7; perhaps TRBD2 as D (5 bases). This CDR3 has 15 amino acids. Trimming removed 0 bases from V and 2 bases from J, with 12 bases in between. Germline V lookup: CDR1 SGDLS, CDR2 YYNGEE. CDR3 sequence: CASSVEPSGTYEQYF. The CDR3 DNA reads TGTGCCAGCAGCGTAGAGCCCAGCGGAACCTACGAGCAGTACTTC.